These T cell receptor beta chains were read from a single sample in a study of human T cells and chemical hapten exposure. In TCRdb, the RACE reads were re-called with MiXCR into one record per CDR3 protein. The table records under 400,000 distinct CDR3 sequences, 4% to 6% of them present only once. The starting material was whole blood, obtained in connection with sensitization to the hapten diphenylcyclopropenone (DPC). The receptors derive from a woman in her 50s with alopecia areata. Some clones in this sample may be carry-over from other donors' samples. Both conserved end residues are part of each CDR3. A D gene is named only where the DNA matches it firmly. Size is stated for part of the rows, as once, few or many counts, or as a class when the clone is expanded.

length	D	V	J	size	CDR3	DNA
14	TRBD1	TRBV29-1	TRBJ2-5	many	CSVLKGQRTETQYF	TGCAGCGTTTTGAAGGGACAGAGGACAGAGACCCAGTACTTC
15	TRBD1	TRBV6-2/TRBV6-3	TRBJ2-1	.	CASRKQGANYNEQFF	TGTGCCAGCAGAAAACAGGGGGCAAACTACAATGAGCAGTTCTTC
15	.	TRBV18	TRBJ2-4	many	CASSLPAGKKNIQYF	TGTGCCAGCTCACTCCCCGCAGGGAAAAAAAACATTCAGTACTTC
14	TRBD1	TRBV2	TRBJ2-1	many	CASSPMDRANEQFF	TGTGCCAGCAGCCCCATGGACAGGGCCAATGAGCAGTTCTTC
14	TRBD1	TRBV7-2	TRBJ1-1	few	CASSLKQGAPEAFF	TGTGCCAGCAGCTTAAAACAGGGGGCGCCTGAAGCTTTCTTT
14	TRBD1	TRBV6-5	TRBJ1-6	many	CASRDRGRDSPLHF	TGTGCCAGCAGAGATAGGGGGCGCGATTCACCCCTCCACTTT
14	.	TRBV28	TRBJ1-5	many	CASSLRRLNQPQHF	TGTGCCAGCAGTTTACGACGGCTCAATCAGCCCCAGCATTTT
13	.	TRBV28	TRBJ2-2	few	CASSWVNTGELFF	TGTGCCAGCAGTTGGGTTAACACCGGGGAGCTGTTTTTT
13	.	TRBV5-4	TRBJ2-5	many	CASSLGTEETQYF	TGTGCCAGCAGCTTGGGGACAGAAGAGACCCAGTACTTC
16	TRBD2	TRBV5-1	TRBJ2-3	many	CASSLDFRGGADTQYF	TGCGCCAGCAGCTTGGATTTTCGCGGGGGGGCGGATACGCAGTATTTT
16	TRBD2	TRBV11-2	TRBJ2-3	.	CASSVPSGAPSDTQYF	TGTGCCAGCAGCGTGCCTAGCGGGGCCCCGTCGGATACGCAGTATTTT
14	.	TRBV6-2/TRBV6-3	TRBJ2-7	many	CASSYKSGSYEQYF	TGTGCCAGCAGTTACAAAAGCGGGTCCTACGAGCAGTACTTC
14	.	TRBV4-1	TRBJ2-7	.	CASSQVPITYEQYF	TGCGCCAGCAGCCAAGTGCCCATAACCTACGAGCAGTACTTC
15	.	TRBV2	TRBJ2-1	few	CASIEGGAFYNEQFF	TGTGCCAGCATCGAGGGGGGGGCCTTTTACAATGAGCAGTTCTTC
16	.	TRBV15	TRBJ2-1	.	CATSGNRERAYNEQFF	TGTGCCACCAGCGGGAACAGGGAGAGGGCCTACAATGAGCAGTTCTTC
14	.	TRBV29-1	TRBJ1-2	.	CSVDQGSSLYGYTF	TGCAGCGTTGACCAGGGCAGTTCCTTATATGGCTACACCTTC
14	.	TRBV5-1	TRBJ1-2	many	CASNPGSLNYGYTF	TGCGCCAGCAACCCGGGCAGCTTAAACTATGGCTACACCTTC
13	.	TRBV18	TRBJ2-7	many	CASSPGGRYEQYF	TGTGCCAGCTCACCGGGCGGTCGCTATGAGCAGTACTTC
12	.	TRBV20-1	TRBJ1-5	few	CSARSPNQPQHF	TGCAGTGCTAGGTCTCCTAATCAGCCCCAGCATTTT
14	.	TRBV19	TRBJ1-5	.	CASSINSANQPQHF	TGTGCTAGTAGTATAAATTCGGCGAATCAGCCCCAGCATTTT
15	.	TRBV9	TRBJ1-1	.	CASSVVRKWVSEAFF	TGTGCCAGCAGCGTAGTGCGAAAATGGGTCTCTGAAGCTTTCTTT
14	.	TRBV5-1	TRBJ2-3	few	CASSFGAPTDTQYF	TGCGCCAGCAGCTTCGGGGCCCCCACAGATACGCAGTATTTT
14	.	TRBV7-2	TRBJ1-5	many	CASSLGRYNQPQHF	TGTGCCAGCAGCTTAGGACGTTACAATCAGCCCCAGCATTTT
12	.	TRBV20-1	TRBJ2-7	.	CSAKGSSYEQYF	TGCAGTGCTAAAGGGAGCTCCTACGAGCAGTACTTC
16	TRBD2	TRBV10-3	TRBJ2-1	.	CAISVIAGGPGDEQFF	TGTGCCATCAGTGTCATAGCGGGAGGGCCAGGCGATGAGCAGTTCTTC
13	.	TRBV20-1	TRBJ2-3	.	CSAITGTLGTQYF	TGCAGTGCTATAACCGGGACCTTAGGTACGCAGTATTTT
15	.	TRBV14	TRBJ2-7	few	CASSQRGGLSYEQYF	TGTGCCAGCAGCCAGCGCGGGGGCCTCTCCTACGAGCAGTACTTC
11	.	TRBV20-1	TRBJ2-7	many	CSANLGDEQYF	TGCAGTGCTAACCTGGGGGACGAGCAGTACTTC
15	TRBD2	TRBV20-1	TRBJ2-7	.	CSAWKSGRASYEQYF	TGCAGTGCTTGGAAAAGCGGGAGGGCCAGTTACGAGCAGTACTTC
14	TRBD2	TRBV27	TRBJ2-2	few	CASSLTASGPQLFF	TGTGCCAGCAGTTTAACGGCTAGCGGCCCCCAGCTGTTTTTT
18	TRBD1	TRBV5-4	TRBJ2-4	few	CASSLVGQSELAKNIQYF	TGTGCCAGCAGCTTGGTGGGACAGTCCGAATTAGCCAAAAACATTCAGTACTTC
12	.	TRBV29-1	TRBJ2-7	.	CSVLAGSYEQYF	TGCAGCGTCCTGGCCGGGAGTTACGAGCAGTACTTC
14	.	TRBV16	TRBJ2-6	many	CAVARGRGANVLTF	TGTGCCGTCGCTCGGGGGAGAGGGGCCAACGTCCTGACTTTC
14	.	TRBV11-2	TRBJ2-3	many	CASSYGSSTDTQYF	TGTGCCAGCAGCTACGGGAGCAGCACAGATACGCAGTATTTT
16	.	TRBV23-1	TRBJ1-5	.	CASSQGRSLSNQPQHF	TGCGCCAGCAGTCAGGGCAGATCGCTTAGCAATCAGCCCCAGCATTTT
15	.	TRBV27	TRBJ2-1	many	CASSFSRPDYNEQFF	TGTGCCAGCAGTTTCTCCAGGCCGGACTACAATGAGCAGTTCTTC
13	.	TRBV9	TRBJ2-2	few	CASSPAVTGELFF	TGTGCCAGCAGCCCCGCGGTTACCGGGGAGCTGTTTTTT
14	.	TRBV7-9	TRBJ2-5	many	CASSLGYQEENQYF	TGTGCCAGCAGCTTAGGATACCAGGAGGAGAACCAGTACTTC
18	TRBD2	TRBV20-1	TRBJ2-1	many	CSARTGLAGVIFYNEQFF	TGCAGTGCTAGAACCGGACTAGCGGGGGTTATCTTCTACAATGAGCAGTTCTTC
15	TRBD1	TRBV24-1	TRBJ2-3	.	CATSAAGGMTDTQYF	TGTGCCACCAGTGCGGCAGGGGGCATGACAGATACGCAGTATTTT
12	.	TRBV7-2	TRBJ2-4	few	CASSLGQGGKYF	TGTGCCAGCAGCCTTGGACAGGGAGGGAAGTACTTC
14	TRBD1	TRBV4-2	TRBJ1-2	few	CASSLGTARESCTF	TGTGCCAGCAGCCTCGGGACAGCCAGAGAATCGTGCACCTTC
15	TRBD2	TRBV20-1	TRBJ2-1	many	CSARDPRIAGNEQFF	TGCAGTGCTAGAGATCCCAGAATAGCGGGCAATGAGCAGTTCTTC
11	.	TRBV5-1	TRBJ1-4	few	CASSRGEKLFF	TGCGCCAGCTCCAGGGGTGAAAAACTGTTTTTT
18	TRBD1	TRBV5-4	TRBJ2-3	.	CASSLAGLTGVLTDTQYF	TGTGCCAGCAGCTTGGCCGGTCTAACAGGGGTATTAACAGATACGCAGTATTTT
13	TRBD1	TRBV12-3/TRBV12-4	TRBJ1-1	.	CASSATGVTEAFF	TGTGCCAGCAGTGCTACAGGGGTCACTGAAGCTTTCTTT
14	.	TRBV29-1	TRBJ2-3	many	CSVEEQGRTDTQYF	TGCAGCGTTGAGGAACAGGGGAGGACAGATACGCAGTATTTT
13	.	TRBV27	TRBJ2-7	many	CASSSGVHYEQYF	TGTGCCAGCAGTTCGGGGGTCCACTACGAGCAGTACTTC
16	TRBD2	TRBV25-1	TRBJ2-3	many	CASSESSGIAGDTQYF	TGTGCCAGCAGTGAATCAAGCGGGATAGCAGGCGATACGCAGTATTTT
13	.	TRBV5-1	TRBJ1-6	.	CASSLGRDPPLHF	TGCGCCAGCAGCTTGGGGCGGGATCCACCCCTCCACTTT
15	TRBD1	TRBV5-1	TRBJ1-6	few	CASSLSTGGRSPLHF	TGCGCCAGCAGCTTGTCGACAGGGGGGAGGTCACCCCTCCACTTT
13	TRBD2	TRBV20-1	TRBJ2-5	many	CSATGGFQETQYF	TGCAGTGCTACCGGGGGGTTCCAAGAGACCCAGTACTTC
13	.	TRBV25-1	TRBJ1-2	few	CASFLAGEGGYTF	TGTGCCAGCTTCCTCGCCGGGGAAGGAGGCTACACCTTC
13	.	TRBV14	TRBJ2-3	.	CASSHSYVDTQYF	TGTGCCAGCAGCCACTCCTATGTAGATACGCAGTATTTT
14	.	TRBV4-2	TRBJ1-2	many	CASSQEAMTYGYTF	TGTGCCAGCAGCCAAGAGGCCATGACCTATGGCTACACCTTC
14	.	TRBV12-3/TRBV12-4	TRBJ2-7	many	CASSFTASGVGQYF	TGTGCCAGCAGTTTCACGGCATCAGGGGTAGGCCAGTACTTC
14	TRBD1	TRBV9	TRBJ2-7	many	CASSAGQFTYEQYF	TGTGCCAGCAGCGCGGGACAGTTTACTTACGAGCAGTACTTC
16	.	TRBV11-2	TRBJ2-1	many	CASSLVRTASYNEQFF	TGTGCCAGCAGCTTAGTCAGGACAGCGAGTTACAATGAGCAGTTCTTC